The clone carrying this T cell receptor beta chain has at least ten counts. The antigen remains unidentified. This sample stems from a study of T-cell reconstitution after alpha-beta-depleted transplantation in children. Preparing the TCRbeta library involved the use of unique molecular identifiers. TCRdb reprocessed the PCR reads via MiXCR and lists one record per CDR3 protein. The data contain 220,000 or so distinct CDR3 sequences, under 9.5% of them seen just once; the ten biggest clones take up nearly 6.5%. Regarding the study as a whole: The study reportedly traced alpha-beta T cells about two months after transplant to several hundred expanded graft clones. T cells produced anew were the main source of T-cell counts and diversity one year after transplant. In some patients, recipient T cells and intrathymic progenitors surviving conditioning explained high day-60 diversity.

The receptor was isolated from a male patient younger than 18 who had a stem cell transplant for acute lymphoblastic leukemia, so the T cells may come from the graft donor. Sequences were derived from PBMCs, mostly from graft donor cells, sampled 180 days after TCRalphabeta/CD19-depleted stem cell transplant.

The DNA of the CDR3 is TGTGCCAGCAGTTTAAAGGGGCCCTTGAGCTCTGGAAACACCATATATTTT. As protein: CASSLKGPLSSGNTIYF. The J gene is TRBJ1-3, the V gene TRBV12-3 or TRBV12-4, with D perhaps TRBD1 (5 bases). Trimming took off 2 bases at V and 0 bases at J, with 14 bases between the two ends. This CDR3 region has 17 residues.